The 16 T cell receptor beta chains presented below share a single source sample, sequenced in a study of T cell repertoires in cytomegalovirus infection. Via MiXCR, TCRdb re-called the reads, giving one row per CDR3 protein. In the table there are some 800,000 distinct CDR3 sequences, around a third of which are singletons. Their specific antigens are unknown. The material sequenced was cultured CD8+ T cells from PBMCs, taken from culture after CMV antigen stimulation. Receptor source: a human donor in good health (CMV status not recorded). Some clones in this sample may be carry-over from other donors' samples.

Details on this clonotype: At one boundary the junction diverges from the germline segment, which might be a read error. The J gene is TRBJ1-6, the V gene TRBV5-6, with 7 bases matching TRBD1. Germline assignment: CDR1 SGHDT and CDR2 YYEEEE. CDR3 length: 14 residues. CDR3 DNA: TGTGCCAACAGCTCCTACAGGGGTCACTCACCCATCCACTTT. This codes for CANSSYRGHSPIHF.

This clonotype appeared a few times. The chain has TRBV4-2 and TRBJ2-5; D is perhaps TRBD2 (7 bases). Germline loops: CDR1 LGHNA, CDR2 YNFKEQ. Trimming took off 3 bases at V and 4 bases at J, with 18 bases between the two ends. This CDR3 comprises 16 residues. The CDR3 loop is CASSHGGGGPSETQYF. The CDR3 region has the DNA TGTGCCAGCAGCCATGGAGGGGGGGGGCCCTCAGAGACCCAGTACTTC.

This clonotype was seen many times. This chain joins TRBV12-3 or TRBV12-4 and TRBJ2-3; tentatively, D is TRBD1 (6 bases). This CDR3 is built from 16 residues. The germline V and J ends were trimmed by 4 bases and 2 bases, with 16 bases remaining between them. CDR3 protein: CASSSIGQGTTDTQYF. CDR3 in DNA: TGTGCCAGCAGTTCAATAGGGCAGGGGACCACAGATACGCAGTATTTT.

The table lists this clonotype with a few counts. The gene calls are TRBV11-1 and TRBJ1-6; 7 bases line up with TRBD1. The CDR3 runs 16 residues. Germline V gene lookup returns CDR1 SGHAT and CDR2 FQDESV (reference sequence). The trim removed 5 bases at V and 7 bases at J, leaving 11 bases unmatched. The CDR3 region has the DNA TGTGCCAGCAGCACAGACAGGGAAAGCGAAAATTCACCCCTCCACTTT. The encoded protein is CASSTDRESENSPLHF. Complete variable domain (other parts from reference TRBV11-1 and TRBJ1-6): EAEVAQSPRYKITEKSQAVAFWCDPISGHATLYWYRQILGQGPELLVQFQDESVVDDSQLPKDRFSAERLKGVDSTLKIQPAELGDSAMYLCASSTDRESENSPLHFGNGTRLTVT.

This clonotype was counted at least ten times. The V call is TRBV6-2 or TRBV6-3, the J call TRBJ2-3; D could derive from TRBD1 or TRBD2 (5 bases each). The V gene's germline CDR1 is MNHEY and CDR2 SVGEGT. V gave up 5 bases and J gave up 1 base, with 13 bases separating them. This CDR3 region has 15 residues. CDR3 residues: CASSTPGARTDTQYF. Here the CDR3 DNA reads TGTGCCAGCAGTACTCCCGGGGCGCGCACAGATACGCAGTATTTT.

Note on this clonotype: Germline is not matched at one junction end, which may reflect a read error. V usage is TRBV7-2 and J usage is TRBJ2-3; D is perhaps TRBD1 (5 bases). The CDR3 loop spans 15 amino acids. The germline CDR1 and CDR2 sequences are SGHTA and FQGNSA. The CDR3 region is CVSTEKGARTDTQYF. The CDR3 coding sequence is TGTGTCAGCACCGAAAAAGGGGCTCGGACAGATACGCAGTATTTT.

The DNA for the CDR3 is TGTGCCAGTAGTCCGGCGGAGGGGCCGGACTATGGCTACACCTTC. Amino acid sequence: CASSPAEGPDYGYTF. The V and J genes are TRBV19 and TRBJ1-2, with D maybe TRBD1 (5 bases). V lost 5 bases to trimming and J lost 3 bases, with 16 bases between them. The CDR3 length is 15 residues. Germline V gene lookup returns CDR1 LNHDA and CDR2 SQIVND (reference sequence).

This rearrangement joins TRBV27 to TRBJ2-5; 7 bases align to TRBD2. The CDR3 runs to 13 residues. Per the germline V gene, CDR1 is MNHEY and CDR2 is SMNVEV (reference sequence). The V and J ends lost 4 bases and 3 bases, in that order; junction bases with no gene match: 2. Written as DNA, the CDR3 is TGTGCCAGCAGTTCTAGCGGAAAAGAGACCCAGTACTTC. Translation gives CASSSSGKETQYF.

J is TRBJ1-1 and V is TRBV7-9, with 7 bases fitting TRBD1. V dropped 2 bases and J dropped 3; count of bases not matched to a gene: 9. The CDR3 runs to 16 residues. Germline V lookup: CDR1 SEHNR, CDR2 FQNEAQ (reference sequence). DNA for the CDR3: TGTGCCAGCAGCTTATCTCCTAGACAGGGAGACACTGAAGCTTTCTTT. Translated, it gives CASSLSPRQGDTEAFF.

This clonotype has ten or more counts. The CDR3 loop reads CASSENRPDTQYF. Here the CDR3 DNA reads TGTGCCAGCAGCGAAAATCGACCAGATACGCAGTATTTT. The rearrangement uses TRBV7-8 and TRBJ2-3; D is undetermined. Trimming cost V 5 bases and J 4 bases, with 10 bases left between them. Germline assignment: CDR1 SGHVS and CDR2 FQNEAQ. The CDR3 consists of 13 residues.

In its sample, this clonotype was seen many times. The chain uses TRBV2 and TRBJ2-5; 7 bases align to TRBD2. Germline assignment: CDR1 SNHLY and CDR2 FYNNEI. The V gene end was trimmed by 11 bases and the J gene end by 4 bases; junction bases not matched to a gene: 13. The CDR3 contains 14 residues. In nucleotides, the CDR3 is TGTGCCTCAGCTCCCTCCCCGGGGGGAGAGACCCAGTACTTC. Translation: CASAPSPGGETQYF.

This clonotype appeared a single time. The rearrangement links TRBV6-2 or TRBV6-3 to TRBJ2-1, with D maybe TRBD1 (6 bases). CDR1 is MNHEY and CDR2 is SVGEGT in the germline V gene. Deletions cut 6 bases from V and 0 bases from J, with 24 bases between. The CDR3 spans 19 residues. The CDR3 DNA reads TGTGCCAGCAGAGCACCCTTTCGTTTCGGACAGTCCTCCTACAATGAGCAGTTCTTC. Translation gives CASRAPFRFGQSSYNEQFF.

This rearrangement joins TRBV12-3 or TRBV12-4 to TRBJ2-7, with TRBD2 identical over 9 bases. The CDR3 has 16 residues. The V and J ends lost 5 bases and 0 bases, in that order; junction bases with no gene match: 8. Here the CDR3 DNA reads TGTGCCAGCAGTCCTGCTAGCGGGGACCGCTCCTACGAGCAGTACTTC. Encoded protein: CASSPASGDRSYEQYF.

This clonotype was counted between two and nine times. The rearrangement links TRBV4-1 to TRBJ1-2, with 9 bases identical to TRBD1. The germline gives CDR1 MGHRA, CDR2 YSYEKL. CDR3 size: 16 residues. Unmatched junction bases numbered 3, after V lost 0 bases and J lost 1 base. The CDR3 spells CASSQDDRGFNYGYTF. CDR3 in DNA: TGCGCCAGCAGCCAAGATGACAGGGGGTTTAACTATGGCTACACCTTC.

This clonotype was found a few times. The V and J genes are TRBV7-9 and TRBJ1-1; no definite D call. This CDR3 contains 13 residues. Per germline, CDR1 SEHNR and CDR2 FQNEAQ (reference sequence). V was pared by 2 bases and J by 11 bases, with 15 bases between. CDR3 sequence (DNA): TGTGCCAGCAGCTTATCGGGGAGTTTGGGTGCTTTCTTT. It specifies CASSLSGSLGAFF. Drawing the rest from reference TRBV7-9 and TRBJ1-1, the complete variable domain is DTGVSQNPRHKITKRGQNVTFRCDPISEHNRLYWYRQTLGQGPEFLTYFQNEAQLEKSRLLSDRFSAERPKGSFSTLEIQRTEQGDSAMYLCASSLSGSLGAFFGQGTRLTVV.

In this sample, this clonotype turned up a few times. As DNA, the CDR3 is TGTGCCAGCAGCTTATGGGGACTAAGGGGGAACGGAAACACCATATATTTT. The encoded protein is CASSLWGLRGNGNTIYF. The chain uses TRBV7-9 and TRBJ1-3; possible D gene TRBD1, 6 bases. V lost 2 bases and J 4 bases, leaving 18 bases between the germline ends. This CDR3 comprises 17 residues. Looked up from germline, CDR1 is SEHNR and CDR2 is FQNEAQ (reference sequence).